Each of the 21 T cell receptor beta chains below was sequenced from the same sample in a study of blood T cell repertoires in COVID-19. The protocol was immunoSEQ multiplex PCR, while the TCRdb copy is restricted to in-frame clones and leaves out a portion. The repertoire holds about 300,000 clones, with about nine tenths as singletons. The sequenced sample consisted of PBMCs or T cells enriched from blood (not recorded which). All receptors come from a man in his thirties or forties who had recovered from COVID-19.

V usage is TRBV7-9 and J usage is TRBJ1-1; 10 bases agree with TRBD1. The V and J ends lost 5 bases and 6 bases, in that order; junction bases with no gene match: 6. CDR3 length: 14 amino acids. The germline V gene has CDR1 SEHNR and CDR2 FQNEAQ (reference sequence). Written as DNA, the CDR3 is TGTGCCAGCAGCGCGGACAGGGGGAGGTCTGAAGCTTTCTTT. This encodes CASSADRGRSEAFF.

The chain carries TRBV6-5 and TRBJ1-2, with 12 bases aligning to TRBD1. The CDR3 totals 14 residues. The germline V gene encodes CDR1 MNHEY and CDR2 SVGAGI. V shed 7 bases and J 6 bases; nucleotides not matched to a gene: 6. The CDR3 loop reads CASKGTGGAHGYTF. The CDR3 DNA is TGTGCCAGCAAAGGGACAGGGGGCGCGCATGGCTACACCTTC.

The rearrangement uses TRBV20-1 and TRBJ2-1; 9 positions agree with TRBD2. With 3 bases clipped from V and 4 bases from J, the junction kept 10 bases outside the gene matches. CDR1 is DFQATT and CDR2 is SNEGSKA in the germline V gene (reference sequence). This CDR3 spans 16 amino acids. The CDR3 bases are TGCAGTGCTAGTTCGGGCGGGGGGGATTATTACAATGAGCAGTTCTTC. Translating it yields CSASSGGGDYYNEQFF.

The chain joins TRBV7-9 to TRBJ1-1; D is uncertain. The CDR3 is 10 amino acids. V lost 10 bases and J lost 6, with 9 bases in between. In germline, CDR1 is SEHNR, CDR2 FQNEAQ (reference sequence). The CDR3, as DNA: TGTGCCACCCTTAAATCTGAAGCTTTCTTT. Translation: CATLKSEAFF.

V is TRBV28 and J is TRBJ1-2; 7 nucleotides match TRBD1. The V and J ends lost 2 bases and 6 bases, in that order; junction bases with no gene match: 9. The CDR3 has 15 amino acids. The germline V gene has CDR1 MDHEN and CDR2 SYDVKM. CDR3 coding DNA: TGTGCCAGCAGTTTAGTGGGACAGCGATACAATGGCTACACCTTC. This encodes CASSLVGQRYNGYTF.

This chain connects TRBV24-1 to TRBJ2-1, with 11 bases lining up with TRBD2. Germline CDR1 KGHDR, CDR2 SFDVKD. V lost 3 bases to trimming and J lost 6 bases; unmatched junction nucleotides: 12. The length of the CDR3 is 18 residues. The CDR3 protein is CATSDAYSGRVGGNEQFF. For the CDR3, the DNA is TGTGCCACCAGTGATGCTTATAGCGGGAGGGTTGGTGGCAATGAGCAGTTCTTC.

The CDR3 loop reads CASSLALRPGNTIYF. The DNA for the CDR3 is TGTGCCAGCAGCTTAGCCCTACGCCCTGGAAACACCATATATTTT. This chain connects TRBV7-9 to TRBJ1-3; D is undetermined. Germline V CDR1 and CDR2: SEHNR, FQNEAQ (reference sequence). V lost 0 bases and J 2 bases, leaving 8 bases between the germline ends. CDR3 length equals 15 residues.

The V call is TRBV24-1, the J call TRBJ1-5; TRBD1 aligns across 8 bases. V lost 9 bases and J lost 3; bases outside the gene matches: 3. This CDR3 spans 13 amino acids. CDR1 and CDR2 (germline): KGHDR, SFDVKD. The CDR3: CATQTGDNQPQHF. CDR3 DNA: TGTGCCACCCAGACAGGGGACAATCAGCCCCAGCATTTT.

V usage is TRBV4-1 and J usage is TRBJ2-3; 14 positions match TRBD2. This CDR3 spans 20 amino acids. V dropped 3 bases and J dropped 2; count of bases not matched to a gene: 13. Germline V gene sequence: CDR1 MGHRA, CDR2 YSYEKL. CDR3 residues: CASSHLGLAGVRTLTDTQYF. The CDR3 nucleotides read TGCGCCAGCAGCCACCTGGGACTAGCGGGAGTCCGCACCCTCACAGATACGCAGTATTTT.

The V and J genes are TRBV18 and TRBJ1-2; D is possibly TRBD1 (5 bases). The CDR3 has 14 residues. Germline V gives CDR1 KGHSH, CDR2 LQKENI. V was cut by 4 bases and J by 2 bases, with 11 bases left in between. The CDR3 here is CASSQGEGNYGYTF. The CDR3 DNA reads as TGTGCCAGCTCACAAGGGGAGGGGAACTATGGCTACACCTTC.

The chain employs TRBV2 and TRBJ2-2; D may be TRBD2 (6 bases). V was clipped by 7 bases and J by 5 bases, with 8 bases between them. The CDR3 is 12 residues long. CDR1 is SNHLY, CDR2 FYNNEI, per germline. The CDR3 DNA sequence: TGTGCCAGCATCGGGGGAACCGGGGAGCTGTTTTTT. This codes for CASIGGTGELFF.

This clone was found once. V is TRBV19 and J is TRBJ1-5, with 7 bases aligning to TRBD1. Germline CDR1 is LNHDA and CDR2 is SQIVND (reference sequence). There are 15 residues in the CDR3. V lost 5 bases, J lost 0 bases, and 4 bases stayed unmatched. The CDR3 DNA reads as TGTGCCAGTAGTCCCGACAGGGATAGCAATCAGCCCCAGCATTTT. Encoded protein: CASSPDRDSNQPQHF.

CDR3 sequence (DNA): TGTGCCAGTAGCCCCGACAGGGCCATCAATCAGCCCCAGCATTTT. Its translation is CASSPDRAINQPQHF. The chain recombines TRBV19 with TRBJ1-5; 7 nucleotides align to TRBD1. V shed 6 bases, J shed 3 bases, and the junction held 8 bases outside the gene matches. Per the germline V gene, CDR1 is LNHDA and CDR2 is SQIVND (reference sequence). CDR3 size: 15 residues.

For the CDR3, the DNA is TGCGCCAGCAGCATCGACAGTTATAGCAATCAGCCCCAGCATTTT. It codes for CASSIDSYSNQPQHF. The V gene is TRBV5-1, the J gene TRBJ1-5; perhaps TRBD1 as D (5 bases). Germline CDR1 and CDR2: SGHRS and YFSETQ. The CDR3 extends over 15 amino acids. V was shortened by 4 bases and J by 0 bases, with 11 bases between the two germline ends.

This sequence joins TRBV6-2 or TRBV6-3 and TRBJ2-5; D is undetermined. Germline CDR1 MNHEY, CDR2 SVGEGT. CDR3 length equals 15 residues. The V end lost 2 bases, the J end lost 0 bases, and 10 bases lay between the germline ends. The CDR3 region is CASSYRFRHQETQYF. DNA of the CDR3: TGTGCCAGCAGTTACCGGTTCAGGCACCAAGAGACCCAGTACTTC.

The chain links TRBV6-6 to TRBJ2-7, with a tentative D call TRBD1 (6 bases). Germline V gene lookup returns CDR1 MNHNY and CDR2 SVGAGI (reference sequence). V lost 1 base and J lost 5, with 9 bases in between. This CDR3 comprises 13 residues. The DNA of the CDR3 is TGTGCCAGCAGTTACTATGCAGGGGACGAGCAGTACTTC. Protein sequence: CASSYYAGDEQYF.

This rearrangement joins TRBV24-1 to TRBJ2-1; TRBD2 matches 12 bases. J lost 2 bases, V lost 6 bases, and 7 bases had no gene match. Germline assignment: CDR1 KGHDR and CDR2 SFDVKD. The CDR3 runs 17 residues. The CDR3 protein is CATSPPSGRGAYNEQFF. The CDR3 nucleotides read TGTGCCACCAGTCCTCCTAGCGGGAGGGGGGCCTACAATGAGCAGTTCTTC.

This chain joins TRBV5-1 and TRBJ2-7, with TRBD1 matching 9 bases. V gave up 6 bases and J gave up 5 bases; unmatched junction bases: 12. The CDR3 consists of 15 residues. Germline V gene lookup returns CDR1 SGHRS and CDR2 YFSETQ. Here the CDR3 DNA reads TGCGCCAGCAAGAAAATGGGGACAGGGCACGACGAGCAGTACTTC. This gives the protein CASKKMGTGHDEQYF.

The chain employs TRBV2 and TRBJ1-4, with D unresolved. Germline-derived CDR1 and CDR2 are SNHLY and FYNNEI. V lost 8 bases to trimming and J lost 0 bases, with 7 bases between them. The CDR3 is 13 residues long. CDR3 loop: CASERATNEKLFF. The CDR3 bases are TGTGCCAGCGAGAGGGCAACTAATGAAAAACTGTTTTTT. Looking up the rest from reference TRBV2 and TRBJ1-4 gives the full variable domain: EPEVTQTPSHQVTQMGQEVILRCVPISNHLYFYWYRQILGQKVEFLVSFYNNEISEKSEIFDDQFSVERPDGSNFTLKIRSTKLEDSAMYFCASERATNEKLFFGSGTQLSVL.

This chain links TRBV5-1 with TRBJ1-3; D may be TRBD1 (5 bases). V was cut by 2 bases and J by 0 bases, with 12 bases left in between. The CDR3 has 16 residues. CDR1 is SGHRS, CDR2 YFSETQ, per germline. CDR3 region: CASSFGGALSGNTIYF. CDR3 nucleotide sequence: TGCGCCAGCAGCTTCGGTGGGGCGCTCTCTGGAAACACCATATATTTT.

As for this clone: Other nucleotide sequences from this sample produce the same CDR3. V usage is TRBV6-5 and J usage is TRBJ2-1; 9 bases map to TRBD2. With 5 bases clipped from V and 4 bases from J, the junction kept 6 bases outside the gene matches. This CDR3 contains 15 residues. The germline V gene encodes CDR1 MNHEY and CDR2 SVGAGI. As DNA, the CDR3 is TGTGCCAGCAGTCCGACTAGCGGATATTACAATGAGCAGTTCTTC. It specifies CASSPTSGYYNEQFF.